These T cell receptor beta chains were read from a single sample in a study of early T cells in non-severe SARS-CoV-2 infection. TCRdb re-called the 5' RACE reads through MiXCR, storing one row per CDR3 protein. The data hold roughly 70,000 distinct CDR3 sequences, with around 18% observed a single time. The source was whole blood, collected at baseline. These receptors all stem from an adult who was a healthcare worker with PCR-confirmed SARS-CoV-2 infection or an uninfected control (not recorded which). Each CDR3 is given with its conserved first and last residue. Fields, in order: V gene, clone size, J gene, D gene, CDR3 protein, CDR3 DNA. A D gene is named only where the DNA matches it firmly. Clone size appears in some rows only: once, few, many, or a class for an expanded clone.

TRBV11-2	NA	TRBJ1-1	NA	CASSLGAGNTEAFF	TGTGCCAGCAGCTTAGGTGCAGGGAACACTGAAGCTTTCTTT
TRBV20-1	medium-sized	TRBJ1-6	NA	CSANQGSDSPLHF	TGCAGTGCCAATCAGGGTTCGGATTCACCCCTCCACTTT
TRBV19	NA	TRBJ2-6	TRBD1	CAAHPGQGAPGANVLTF	TGTGCCGCCCACCCGGGACAGGGGGCGCCTGGGGCCAACGTCCTGACTTTC
TRBV10-3	many	TRBJ2-5	NA	CAIRTDTQETQYF	TGTGCCATTAGGACTGACACCCAAGAGACCCAGTACTTC
TRBV12-3/TRBV12-4	many	TRBJ2-3	TRBD2	CASSPSSGLAGFPTDTQYF	TGTGCCAGCAGTCCATCTTCGGGACTAGCGGGATTCCCCACAGATACGCAGTATTTT
TRBV27	NA	TRBJ1-4	NA	CASSLSGRVGNEKLFF	TGTGCCAGCAGTTTATCTGGGCGAGTAGGTAATGAAAAACTGTTTTTT
TRBV12-3/TRBV12-4	few	TRBJ1-1	NA	CASSRLEGKAFF	TGTGCCAGCAGTCGCCTGGAGGGAAAAGCTTTCTTT
TRBV6-6	many	TRBJ1-2	TRBD1	CASSTLGQGNYGYTF	TGTGCCAGCAGTACTTTAGGACAGGGGAACTATGGCTACACCTTC
TRBV19	few	TRBJ1-5	NA	CASSIDKVAPQHF	TGTGCCAGTAGTATTGACAAAGTAGCGCCCCAGCATTTT
TRBV12-3/TRBV12-4	NA	TRBJ1-1	NA	CASTPGHLTEAFF	TGTGCCAGCACCCCGGGACACCTCACTGAAGCTTTCTTT
TRBV20-1	NA	TRBJ2-2	NA	CSARVIQNTGELFF	TGCAGTGCTAGAGTTATACAGAACACCGGGGAGCTGTTTTTT
TRBV10-3	many	TRBJ2-7	TRBD2	CAISDAVLAIDEQYF	TGTGCCATCAGTGACGCTGTACTAGCGATTGACGAGCAGTACTTC
TRBV4-2	NA	TRBJ2-3	TRBD2	CASSPQGLAGGGDTQYF	TGTGCCAGCAGCCCCCAGGGACTAGCGGGAGGAGGGGATACGCAGTATTTT
TRBV11-2	NA	TRBJ1-1	TRBD1	CASSLGRTGKFAEAFF	TGTGCCAGCAGCTTAGGGAGGACAGGGAAGTTTGCTGAAGCTTTCTTT
TRBV7-7	few	TRBJ2-2	TRBD2	CASSRWTSGTGELFF	TGTGCCAGCAGCCGATGGACTAGCGGGACGGGGGAGCTGTTTTTT
TRBV9	NA	TRBJ2-3	NA	CASSVMFATDTQYF	TGTGCCAGCAGCGTCATGTTCGCGACAGATACGCAGTATTTT
TRBV7-9	many	TRBJ2-5	NA	CASSLAARETQYF	TGTGCCAGCAGCTTAGCGGCGAGGGAGACCCAGTACTTC
TRBV2	NA	TRBJ2-7	NA	CASGIYEQYF	TGTGCCAGCGGAATCTACGAGCAGTACTTC
TRBV7-8	few	TRBJ2-3	NA	CASSPLAAFTDTQYF	TGTGCCAGCAGCCCACTAGCAGCCTTCACAGATACGCAGTATTTT
TRBV4-2	few	TRBJ2-5	TRBD2	CASSPRLAGAQETQYF	TGTGCCAGCAGCCCCAGACTAGCGGGGGCCCAAGAGACCCAGTACTTC
TRBV7-2	few	TRBJ2-7	NA	CASSLTLGSYEQYF	TGTGCCAGCAGCTTAACATTAGGATCCTACGAGCAGTACTTC
TRBV23-1	NA	TRBJ2-7	TRBD2	CASSHTREGGYEQYF	TGCGCCAGCAGTCATACTCGGGAGGGGGGGTACGAGCAGTACTTC
TRBV19	NA	TRBJ1-3	NA	CASSSLGRTPSSGNTIYF	TGTGCCAGTAGCTCACTGGGGCGTACTCCAAGCTCTGGAAACACCATATATTTT
TRBV12-3/TRBV12-4	few	TRBJ2-7	NA	CASSTGGTAEQYF	TGTGCCAGCAGTACCGGAGGGACAGCCGAGCAGTACTTC
TRBV10-3	NA	TRBJ1-5	NA	CAISAYPDNQPQHF	TGTGCCATCAGCGCTTATCCGGATAATCAGCCCCAGCATTTT
TRBV3-1	few	TRBJ1-2	NA	CASSQRRGRGYGYTF	TGTGCCAGCAGCCAACGGAGGGGTAGGGGCTATGGCTACACCTTC
TRBV20-1	NA	TRBJ1-1	NA	CSARPRDTEAFF	TGCAGTGCCCGCCCCAGGGACACTGAAGCTTTCTTT
TRBV9	NA	TRBJ2-2	NA	CASSPRSAGRGTTGELFF	TGTGCCAGCAGCCCCCGTTCCGCGGGCAGGGGAACGACCGGGGAGCTGTTTTTT
TRBV6-2/TRBV6-3	many	TRBJ1-5	TRBD1	CASAQGGNQPQHF	TGTGCCAGCGCCCAGGGGGGTAATCAGCCCCAGCATTTT
TRBV2	NA	TRBJ2-2	NA	CASSDRPTGELFF	TGTGCCAGCAGTGACAGGCCCACCGGGGAGCTGTTTTTT
TRBV13	NA	TRBJ2-5	NA	CASSLSETQYF	TGTGCCAGCAGCTTATCAGAGACCCAGTACTTC
TRBV9	many	TRBJ1-6	TRBD1	CASSPRQGSNSPLHF	TGTGCCAGCAGCCCTCGACAGGGGAGTAATTCACCCCTCCACTTT
TRBV4-1	NA	TRBJ1-1	NA	CASSQDFGGPVEAFF	TGCGCCAGCAGCCAAGATTTTGGAGGGCCCGTTGAAGCTTTCTTT
TRBV29-1	NA	TRBJ2-5	NA	CSATYQETQYF	TGCAGCGCGACATACCAAGAGACCCAGTACTTC
TRBV6-1	NA	TRBJ2-3	TRBD2	CASSEGTSGKRTDTQYF	TGTGCCAGCAGTGAAGGGACTAGCGGAAAGAGGACAGATACGCAGTATTTT
TRBV18	NA	TRBJ2-3	TRBD1	CASSPPRQGANTDTQYF	TGTGCCAGCTCACCACCGCGACAGGGGGCCAACACAGATACGCAGTATTTT
TRBV11-2	NA	TRBJ2-2	TRBD1	CASSRTRDRGRRVTGELFF	TGTGCCAGCAGCCGAACCCGGGACAGGGGGCGCCGGGTCACCGGGGAGCTGTTTTTT
TRBV7-2	NA	TRBJ1-2	NA	CASSLWANYGYTF	TGTGCCAGCAGCTTATGGGCTAACTATGGCTACACCTTC
TRBV20-1	NA	TRBJ2-7	TRBD2	CSATGTSIYEQYF	TGCAGTGCAACCGGGACTAGTATTTACGAGCAGTACTTC
TRBV7-2	few	TRBJ2-7	NA	CASSFDSNTYEQYF	TGTGCCAGCAGCTTTGACAGTAACACCTACGAGCAGTACTTC
TRBV12-3/TRBV12-4	many	TRBJ2-2	NA	CASSLQGGTGELFF	TGTGCCAGCAGTTTACAGGGGGGTACCGGGGAGCTGTTTTTT
TRBV20-1	few	TRBJ1-1	NA	CSARSVQGMIAFF	TGCAGTGCTAGGTCGGTGCAGGGTATGATAGCTTTCTTT
TRBV12-3/TRBV12-4	NA	TRBJ2-5	TRBD1	CASSLGTGGGKETQYF	TGTGCCAGCAGTTTGGGGACAGGGGGCGGAAAAGAGACCCAGTACTTC
TRBV20-1	medium-sized	TRBJ2-5	NA	CSANLVEGETQYF	TGCAGTGCTAATCTGGTGGAGGGGGAGACCCAGTACTTC
TRBV20-1	few	TRBJ1-6	NA	CSARIGSYSPLHF	TGCAGTGCTAGGATTGGGTCTTATTCACCCCTCCACTTT
TRBV7-2	NA	TRBJ1-2	NA	CASSLAGADYGYTF	TGTGCCAGCAGCTTAGCTGGTGCTGACTATGGCTACACCTTC
TRBV5-1	NA	TRBJ2-1	TRBD2	CASSPLMERGYNEQFF	TGCGCCAGCAGCCCACTGATGGAGCGGGGGTACAATGAGCAGTTCTTC
TRBV5-1	once	TRBJ2-2	TRBD1	CASSLFGTGGNTGELFF	TGCGCCAGCAGCTTGTTCGGGACAGGGGGCAACACCGGGGAGCTGTTTTTT